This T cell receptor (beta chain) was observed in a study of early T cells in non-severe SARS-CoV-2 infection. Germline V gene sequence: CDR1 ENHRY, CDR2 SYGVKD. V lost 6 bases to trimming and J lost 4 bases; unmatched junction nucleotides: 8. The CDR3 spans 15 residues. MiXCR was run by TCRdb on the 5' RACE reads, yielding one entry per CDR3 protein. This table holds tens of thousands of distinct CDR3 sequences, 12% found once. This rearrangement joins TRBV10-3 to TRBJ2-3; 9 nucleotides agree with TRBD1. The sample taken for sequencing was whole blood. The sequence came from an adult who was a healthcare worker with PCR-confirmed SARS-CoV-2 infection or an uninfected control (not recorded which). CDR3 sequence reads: CAIRTTGGGADTQYF. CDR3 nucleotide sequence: TGTGCCATCAGAACCACAGGGGGCGGCGCAGATACGCAGTATTTT.